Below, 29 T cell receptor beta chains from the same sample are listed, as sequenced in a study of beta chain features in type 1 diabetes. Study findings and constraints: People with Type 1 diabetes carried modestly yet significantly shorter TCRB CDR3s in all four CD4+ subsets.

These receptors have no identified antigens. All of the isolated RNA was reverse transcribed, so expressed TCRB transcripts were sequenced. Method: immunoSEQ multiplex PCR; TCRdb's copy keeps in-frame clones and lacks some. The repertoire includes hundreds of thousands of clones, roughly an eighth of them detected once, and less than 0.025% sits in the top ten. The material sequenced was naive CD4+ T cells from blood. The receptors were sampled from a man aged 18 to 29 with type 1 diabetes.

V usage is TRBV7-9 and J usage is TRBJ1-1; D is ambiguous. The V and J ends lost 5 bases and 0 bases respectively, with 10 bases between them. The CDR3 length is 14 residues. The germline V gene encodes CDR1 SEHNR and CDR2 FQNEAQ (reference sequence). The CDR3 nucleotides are TGTGCCAGCAGCCGAGACAACATGAACACTGAAGCTTTCTTT. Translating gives CASSRDNMNTEAFF.

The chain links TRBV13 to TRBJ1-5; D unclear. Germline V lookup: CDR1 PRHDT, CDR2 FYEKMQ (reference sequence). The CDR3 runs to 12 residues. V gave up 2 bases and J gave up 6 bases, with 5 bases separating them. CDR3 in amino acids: CASSLRRQPQHF. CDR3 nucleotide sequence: TGTGCCAGCAGCTTACGGCGTCAGCCCCAGCATTTT.

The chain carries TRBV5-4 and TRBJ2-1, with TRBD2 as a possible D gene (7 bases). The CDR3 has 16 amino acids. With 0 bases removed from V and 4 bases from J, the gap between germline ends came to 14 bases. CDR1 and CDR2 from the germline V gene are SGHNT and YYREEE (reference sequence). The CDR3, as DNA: TGTGCCAGCAGCTTGGATCTGGCGGGGGCGTACAATGAGCAGTTCTTC. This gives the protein CASSLDLAGAYNEQFF.

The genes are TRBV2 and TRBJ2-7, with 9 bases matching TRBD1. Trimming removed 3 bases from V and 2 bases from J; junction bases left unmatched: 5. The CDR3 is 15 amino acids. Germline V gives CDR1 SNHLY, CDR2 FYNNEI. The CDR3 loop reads CASSDRRDRAYEQYF. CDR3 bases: TGTGCCAGCAGTGACCGCCGGGACAGGGCCTACGAGCAGTACTTC. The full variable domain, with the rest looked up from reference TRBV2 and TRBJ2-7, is EPEVTQTPSHQVTQMGQEVILRCVPISNHLYFYWYRQILGQKVEFLVSFYNNEISEKSEIFDDQFSVERPDGSNFTLKIRSTKLEDSAMYFCASSDRRDRAYEQYFGPGTRLTVT.

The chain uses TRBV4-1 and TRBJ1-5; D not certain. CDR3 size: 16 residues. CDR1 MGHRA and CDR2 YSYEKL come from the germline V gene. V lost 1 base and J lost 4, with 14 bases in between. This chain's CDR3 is CASSQGHGSSNQPQHF. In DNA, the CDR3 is TGCGCCAGCAGCCAAGGGCACGGGTCAAGTAATCAGCCCCAGCATTTT.

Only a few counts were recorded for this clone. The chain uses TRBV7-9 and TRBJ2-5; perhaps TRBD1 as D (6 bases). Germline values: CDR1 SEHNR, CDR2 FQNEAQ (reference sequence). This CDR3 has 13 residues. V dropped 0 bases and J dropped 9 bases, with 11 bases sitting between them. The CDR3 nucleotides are TGTGCCAGCAGCTTAGCGGATCAGGGGTCCCAGTACTTC. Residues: CASSLADQGSQYF.

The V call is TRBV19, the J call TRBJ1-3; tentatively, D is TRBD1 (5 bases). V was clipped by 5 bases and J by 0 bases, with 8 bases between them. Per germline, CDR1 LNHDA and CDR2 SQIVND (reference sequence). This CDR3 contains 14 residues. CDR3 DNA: TGTGCCAGTAGTGGGACGTCCTCTGGAAACACCATATATTTT. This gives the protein CASSGTSSGNTIYF.

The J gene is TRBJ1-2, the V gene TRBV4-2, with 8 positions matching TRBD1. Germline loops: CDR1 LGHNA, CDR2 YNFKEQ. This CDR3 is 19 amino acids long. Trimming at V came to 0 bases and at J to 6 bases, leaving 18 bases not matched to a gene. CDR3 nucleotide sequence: TGTGCCAGCAGCCAAGACTCTAACTCACGGACAGGGTTAAGAAATGGCTACACCTTC. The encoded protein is CASSQDSNSRTGLRNGYTF.

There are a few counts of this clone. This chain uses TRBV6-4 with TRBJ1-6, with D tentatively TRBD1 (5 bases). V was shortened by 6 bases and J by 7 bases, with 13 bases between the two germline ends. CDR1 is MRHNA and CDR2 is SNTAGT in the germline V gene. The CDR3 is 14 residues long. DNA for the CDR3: TGTGCCAGCAGGGAGGACAAGGGCAATTCACCCCTCCACTTT. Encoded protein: CASREDKGNSPLHF.

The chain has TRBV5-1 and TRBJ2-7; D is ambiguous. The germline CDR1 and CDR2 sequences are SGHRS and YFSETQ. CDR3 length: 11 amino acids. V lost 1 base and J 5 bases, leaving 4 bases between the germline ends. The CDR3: CASSLKNEQYF. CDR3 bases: TGCGCCAGCAGCTTGAAGAACGAGCAGTACTTC.

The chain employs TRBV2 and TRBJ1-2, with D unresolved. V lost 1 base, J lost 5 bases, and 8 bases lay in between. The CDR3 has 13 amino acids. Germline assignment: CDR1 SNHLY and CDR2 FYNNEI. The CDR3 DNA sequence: TGTGCCAGCAGTGAAGGGCAGACTTATGGCTACACCTTC. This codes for CASSEGQTYGYTF.

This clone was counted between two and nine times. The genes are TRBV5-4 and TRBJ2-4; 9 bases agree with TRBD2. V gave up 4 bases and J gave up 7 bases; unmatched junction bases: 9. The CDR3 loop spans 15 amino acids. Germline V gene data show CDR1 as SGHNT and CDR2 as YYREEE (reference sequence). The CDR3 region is CASSPSGEAGNIQYF. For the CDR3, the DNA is TGTGCCAGCAGCCCTAGCGGGGAGGCGGGGAACATTCAGTACTTC. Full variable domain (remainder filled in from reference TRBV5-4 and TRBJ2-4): ETGVTQSPTHLIKTRGQQVTLRCSSQSGHNTVSWYQQALGQGPQFIFQYYREEENGRGNFPPRFSGLQFPNYSSELNVNALELDDSALYLCASSPSGEAGNIQYFGAGTRLSVL.

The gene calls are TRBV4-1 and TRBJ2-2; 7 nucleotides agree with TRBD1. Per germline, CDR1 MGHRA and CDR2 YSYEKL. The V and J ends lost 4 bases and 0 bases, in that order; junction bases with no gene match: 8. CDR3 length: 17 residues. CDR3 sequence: CASSPPGTEPNTGELFF. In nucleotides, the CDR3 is TGCGCCAGCAGCCCTCCCGGGACAGAACCGAACACCGGGGAGCTGTTTTTT.

The chain's CDR3 is CASSQGTVGHGYTF. CDR3 coding DNA: TGTGCCAGCAGCCAGGGGACAGTTGGCCATGGCTACACCTTC. The chain uses TRBV4-2 and TRBJ1-2; TRBD1 agrees at 7 bases. Per the germline V gene, CDR1 is LGHNA and CDR2 is YNFKEQ. J was trimmed by 6 bases and V by 3 bases; bases with no gene match: 7. The CDR3 is 14 residues long.

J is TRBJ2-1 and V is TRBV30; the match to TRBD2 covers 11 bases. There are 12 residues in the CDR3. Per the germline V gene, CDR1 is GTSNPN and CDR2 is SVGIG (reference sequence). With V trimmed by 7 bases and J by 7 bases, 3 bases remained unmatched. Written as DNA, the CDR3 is TGTGCCTCTAGCGGGGGGCAGAATGAGCAGTTCTTC. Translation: CASSGGQNEQFF.

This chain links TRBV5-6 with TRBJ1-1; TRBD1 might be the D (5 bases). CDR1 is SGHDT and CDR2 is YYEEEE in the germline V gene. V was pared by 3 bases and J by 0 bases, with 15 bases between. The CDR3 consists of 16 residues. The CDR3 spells CASSYRDRTMNTEAFF. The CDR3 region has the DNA TGTGCCAGCAGCTACCGGGACCGAACCATGAACACTGAAGCTTTCTTT.

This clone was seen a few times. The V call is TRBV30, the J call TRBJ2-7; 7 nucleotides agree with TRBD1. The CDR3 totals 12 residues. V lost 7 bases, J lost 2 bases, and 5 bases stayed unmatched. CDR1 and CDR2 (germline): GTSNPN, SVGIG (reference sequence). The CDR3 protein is CASQDRTYEQYF. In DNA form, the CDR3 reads TGTGCCTCCCAGGACAGGACCTACGAGCAGTACTTC.

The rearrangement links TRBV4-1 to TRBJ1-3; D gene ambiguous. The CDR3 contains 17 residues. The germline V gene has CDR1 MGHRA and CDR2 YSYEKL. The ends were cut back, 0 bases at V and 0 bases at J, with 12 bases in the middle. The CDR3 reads CASSQDQNSYSGNTIYF. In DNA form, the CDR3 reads TGCGCCAGCAGCCAAGATCAGAACAGTTACTCTGGAAACACCATATATTTT.

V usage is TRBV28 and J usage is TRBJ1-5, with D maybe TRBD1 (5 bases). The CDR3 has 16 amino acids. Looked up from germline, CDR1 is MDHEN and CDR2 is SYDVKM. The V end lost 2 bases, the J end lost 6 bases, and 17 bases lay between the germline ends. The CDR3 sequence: CASSLGTTSGGQPQHF. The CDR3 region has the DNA TGTGCCAGCAGTTTAGGTACTACCTCCGGGGGTCAGCCCCAGCATTTT.

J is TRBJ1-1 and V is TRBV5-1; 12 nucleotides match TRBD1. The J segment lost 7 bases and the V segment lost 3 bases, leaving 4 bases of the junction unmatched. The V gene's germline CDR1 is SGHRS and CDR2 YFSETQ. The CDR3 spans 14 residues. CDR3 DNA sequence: TGCGCCAGCAGCTCCGGGACAGGGGGCGTTGAAGCTTTCTTT. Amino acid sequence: CASSSGTGGVEAFF. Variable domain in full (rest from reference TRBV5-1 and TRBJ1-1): KAGVTQTPRYLIKTRGQQVTLSCSPISGHRSVSWYQQTPGQGLQFLFEYFSETQRNKGNFPGRFSGRQFSNSRSEMNVSTLELGDSALYLCASSSGTGGVEAFFGQGTRLTVV.

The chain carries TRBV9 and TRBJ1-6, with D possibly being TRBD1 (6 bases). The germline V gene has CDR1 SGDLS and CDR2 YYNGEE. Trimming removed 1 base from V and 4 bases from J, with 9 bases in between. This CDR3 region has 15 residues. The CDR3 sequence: CASSVSGDYNSPLHF. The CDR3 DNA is TGTGCCAGCAGCGTATCAGGGGATTATAATTCACCCCTCCACTTT.

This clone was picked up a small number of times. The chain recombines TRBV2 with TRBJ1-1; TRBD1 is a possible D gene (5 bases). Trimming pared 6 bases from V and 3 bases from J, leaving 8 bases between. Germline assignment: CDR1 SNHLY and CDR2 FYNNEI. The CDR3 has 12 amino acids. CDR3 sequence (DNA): TGTGCCAGCAGGGGGGATTACACTGAAGCTTTCTTT. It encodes CASRGDYTEAFF.

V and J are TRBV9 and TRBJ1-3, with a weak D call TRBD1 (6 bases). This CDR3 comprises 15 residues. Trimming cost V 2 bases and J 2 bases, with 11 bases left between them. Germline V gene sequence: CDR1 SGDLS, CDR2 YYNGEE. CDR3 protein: CASSVPTGTGNTIYF. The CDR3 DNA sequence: TGTGCCAGCAGCGTTCCTACAGGGACTGGAAACACCATATATTTT.

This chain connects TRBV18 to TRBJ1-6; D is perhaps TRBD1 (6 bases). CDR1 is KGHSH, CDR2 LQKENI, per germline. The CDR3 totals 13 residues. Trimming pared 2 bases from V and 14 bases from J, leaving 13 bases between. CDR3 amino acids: CASSPGGETALHF. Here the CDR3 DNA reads TGTGCCAGCTCACCAGGGGGCGAAACTGCCCTCCACTTT. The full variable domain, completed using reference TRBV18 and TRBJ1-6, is NAGVMQNPRHLVRRRGQEARLRCSPMKGHSHVYWYRQLPEEGLKFMVYLQKENIIDESGMPKERFSAEFPKEGPSILRIQQVVRGDSAAYFCASSPGGETALHFGNGTRLTVT.

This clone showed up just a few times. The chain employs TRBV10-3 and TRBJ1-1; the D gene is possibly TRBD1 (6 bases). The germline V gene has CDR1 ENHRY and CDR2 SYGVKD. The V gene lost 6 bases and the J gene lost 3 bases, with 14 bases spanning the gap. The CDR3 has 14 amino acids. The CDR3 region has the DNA TGTGCCATCAGGGGGGCAGGGGCGGACACTGAAGCTTTCTTT. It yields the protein CAIRGAGADTEAFF.

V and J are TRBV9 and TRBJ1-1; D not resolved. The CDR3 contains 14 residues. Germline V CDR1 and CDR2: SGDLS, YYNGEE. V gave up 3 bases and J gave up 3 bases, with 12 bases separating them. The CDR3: CASSATASYTEAFF. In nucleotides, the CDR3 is TGTGCCAGCAGCGCTACAGCATCCTACACTGAAGCTTTCTTT.

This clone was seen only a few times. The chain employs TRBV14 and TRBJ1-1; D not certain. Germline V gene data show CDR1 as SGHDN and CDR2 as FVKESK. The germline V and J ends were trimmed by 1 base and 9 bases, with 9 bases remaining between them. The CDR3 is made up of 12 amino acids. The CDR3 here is CASSQAGSQAFF. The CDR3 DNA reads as TGTGCCAGCAGCCAAGCGGGCAGCCAAGCTTTCTTT.

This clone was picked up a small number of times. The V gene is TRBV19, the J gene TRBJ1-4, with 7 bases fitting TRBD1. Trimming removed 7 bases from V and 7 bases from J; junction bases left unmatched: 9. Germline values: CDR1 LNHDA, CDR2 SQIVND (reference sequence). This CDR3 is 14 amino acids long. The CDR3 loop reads CASTPGTDPEKLFF. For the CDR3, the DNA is TGTGCCAGTACTCCCGGGACAGACCCTGAAAAACTGTTTTTT.

The DNA for the CDR3 is TGTGCCAGCAGCCAAGATTCGGGAGGGTCAGGGACCCAGTACTTC. Amino acid sequence: CASSQDSGGSGTQYF. This rearrangement joins TRBV14 to TRBJ2-5; TRBD2 agrees at 8 bases. The CDR3 has 15 amino acids. Germline CDR1 reads SGHDN; CDR2 reads FVKESK. Losses at the gene ends were 0 bases for V and 7 bases for J; bases not matched to a gene: 7.